Listed here are 26 T cell receptor beta chains from one sample, sequenced in a study of blood T cells in healthy people across ages. Using a J-beta primer mix together with a sample-barcoded 5' primer, a second PCR was run for roughly 6 to 11 cycles. TCRdb called the 5' RACE reads again in MiXCR, with one record for every CDR3 protein. The sample includes hundreds of thousands of distinct CDR3 sequences, roughly a quarter of them seen just once. These data also featured in a second study, about T cells of mothers and their children.

The material sequenced was blood. The receptors originated from a boy between 2 and 10 years old in good health.

This clonotype has only a few counts. The chain links TRBV12-3 or TRBV12-4 to TRBJ1-4; 9 nucleotides align to TRBD1. CDR3 length equals 15 residues. V trimming: 5 bases; J trimming: 7 bases; junction bases outside the gene matches: 8. CDR3 loop: CASSGQGQGTEKLFF. For the CDR3, the DNA is TGTGCCAGCAGTGGCCAGGGACAGGGCACTGAAAAACTGTTTTTT.

Only a few counts were recorded for this clonotype. This chain joins TRBV29-1 and TRBJ2-5; D gene ambiguous. The CDR3 runs 12 residues. V was trimmed by 3 bases and J by 2 bases, leaving 7 bases between them. The germline V gene has CDR1 SQVTM and CDR2 ANQGSEA. CDR3: CSVDPSQETQYF. The DNA for the CDR3 is TGCAGCGTTGATCCTAGTCAAGAGACCCAGTACTTC.

The chain carries TRBV29-1 and TRBJ2-3; unclear D gene. The germline V gene encodes CDR1 SQVTM and CDR2 ANQGSEA. Trimming took 4 bases from V and 6 from J, leaving 8 bases between them. This CDR3 has 11 residues. The CDR3 here is CSVGTRDTQYF. As DNA, the CDR3 is TGCAGCGTTGGTACCCGCGATACGCAGTATTTT.

J is TRBJ2-7 and V is TRBV12-3 or TRBV12-4; 8 bases match TRBD2. With 3 bases clipped from V and 3 bases from J, the junction kept 7 bases outside the gene matches. The CDR3 is made up of 15 amino acids. CDR3: CASSFRGGPFYEQYF. The CDR3 region has the DNA TGTGCCAGCAGTTTTCGGGGGGGGCCCTTCTACGAGCAGTACTTC.

This clonotype was observed a handful of times. The V call is TRBV20-1, the J call TRBJ2-1; 7 nucleotides match TRBD1. Germline CDR1 and CDR2: DFQATT and SNEGSKA (reference sequence). Trimming cost V 2 bases and J 0 bases; bases outside gene matches: 1. The CDR3 covers 14 residues. The CDR3 bases are TGCAGTGCTAGATGGGACAGCTCCTACAATGAGCAGTTCTTC. Its translation: CSARWDSSYNEQFF.

The table lists this clonotype with a few counts. The V gene is TRBV7-9, the J gene TRBJ2-4; D is uncertain. The CDR3 runs 13 residues. Germline lookup yields CDR1 SEHNR and CDR2 FQNEAQ (reference sequence). Trimming left V 2 bases short and J 2 bases short, with 4 bases between. The CDR3 DNA reads as TGTGCCAGCAGCTTAAGAACCAAAAACATTCAGTACTTC. Residues: CASSLRTKNIQYF.

The chain uses TRBV7-2 and TRBJ2-3; tentative D call: TRBD2 (6 bases). The CDR3 has 16 residues. Germline loops: CDR1 SGHTA, CDR2 FQGNSA. With 2 bases removed from V and 1 base from J, the gap between germline ends came to 13 bases. Here the CDR3 DNA reads TGTGCCAGCAGCTTACTAGCGAGATCGGGCACAGATACGCAGTATTTT. It codes for CASSLLARSGTDTQYF.

The sample holds a few counts of this clonotype. J is TRBJ2-1 and V is TRBV14; D ambiguous. The DNA end is more similar to TRBJ2-7, so the J call may be wrong. From germline, CDR1 is SGHDN and CDR2 FVKESK. The CDR3 totals 17 residues. The CDR3 DNA follows: TGTGCCAGCAGCCAAGATCCTTGGCTCCAATCCATCCACGAGCAGTACTTC. Its protein product is CASSQDPWLQSIHEQYF.

V is TRBV7-9 and J is TRBJ1-4, with TRBD1 matching 8 bases. The V and J ends lost 5 bases and 7 bases, in that order; junction bases with no gene match: 6. This CDR3 spans 14 amino acids. Germline-derived CDR1 and CDR2 are SEHNR and FQNEAQ (reference sequence). This CDR3 is CASSAQDRVEKLFF. CDR3 in DNA: TGTGCCAGCAGCGCGCAGGACAGGGTTGAAAAACTGTTTTTT. Based on the CDR3 plus reference TRBV7-9 and TRBJ1-4, the full variable domain is DTGVSQNPRHKITKRGQNVTFRCDPISEHNRLYWYRQTLGQGPEFLTYFQNEAQLEKSRLLSDRFSAERPKGSFSTLEIQRTEQGDSAMYLCASSAQDRVEKLFFGSGTQLSVL.

V usage is TRBV2 and J usage is TRBJ2-1, with TRBD2 matching 7 bases. The CDR3 is 15 amino acids. Germline lookup yields CDR1 SNHLY and CDR2 FYNNEI. V shed 4 bases, J shed 2 bases, and the junction held 5 bases outside the gene matches. In nucleotides, the CDR3 is TGTGCCAGCAGTGTGGCTAGCGGTGCCTACAATGAGCAGTTCTTC. Translated, it gives CASSVASGAYNEQFF.

This rearrangement joins TRBV7-2 to TRBJ2-5; 9 bases are shared with TRBD1. CDR3 length equals 15 residues. Germline V gene sequence: CDR1 SGHTA, CDR2 FQGNSA. V was clipped by 4 bases and J by 5 bases; unmatched bases: 8. The CDR3 sequence: CASSSPPGTGETQYF. The CDR3 DNA sequence: TGTGCCAGCAGCTCCCCCCCGGGGACAGGGGAGACCCAGTACTTC.

V gene TRBV7-2 combines with J gene TRBJ2-7, with 9 nucleotides matching TRBD2. The CDR3 loop spans 15 amino acids. The junction had 8 bases not matched to a gene; V was cut back by 4 bases and J by 4 bases. The germline CDR1 and CDR2 sequences are SGHTA and FQGNSA. The CDR3 reads CASSSLAGRFYEQYF. In nucleotides, the CDR3 is TGTGCCAGCAGCTCCCTAGCGGGACGATTTTACGAGCAGTACTTC.

The gene calls are TRBV24-1 and TRBJ1-1; a possible D gene is TRBD1 (6 bases). The CDR3 consists of 11 residues. V shed 8 bases and J shed 8 bases, with 11 bases lying between them. Germline loops: CDR1 KGHDR, CDR2 SFDVKD. The CDR3 DNA is TGTGCCACCAAGGACAGCAACGAAGCTTTCTTT. Its protein product is CATKDSNEAFF.

This clonotype has a handful of counts. The chain has TRBV9 and TRBJ2-1, with D maybe TRBD1 (6 bases). Trimming left V 0 bases short and J 8 bases short, with 15 bases between. This CDR3 is built from 15 residues. The germline V gene has CDR1 SGDLS and CDR2 YYNGEE. The CDR3 protein is CASSVAASRGHEQFF. The DNA of the CDR3 is TGTGCCAGCAGCGTAGCCGCGTCCAGGGGACATGAGCAGTTCTTC.

This chain uses TRBV4-3 with TRBJ2-7; 7 positions match TRBD1. The CDR3 runs 16 residues. V gave up 0 bases and J gave up 4 bases; unmatched junction bases: 9. Looked up from germline, CDR1 is LGHNA and CDR2 is YSLEER. The CDR3: CASSQDLTTGDYEQYF. Here the CDR3 DNA reads TGCGCCAGCAGCCAAGATCTTACAACAGGGGATTACGAGCAGTACTTC.

This clonotype was detected only a few times. The chain joins TRBV30 to TRBJ1-1; perhaps TRBD1 as D (5 bases). Per germline, CDR1 GTSNPN and CDR2 SVGIG (reference sequence). The length of the CDR3 is 12 residues. Trimming removed 1 base from V and 3 bases from J, with 6 bases in between. CDR3 protein: CAWSEGYTEAFF. CDR3 DNA sequence: TGTGCCTGGAGTGAGGGGTACACTGAAGCTTTCTTT.

This clonotype was seen ten or more times. The chain carries TRBV10-3 and TRBJ2-5; D not certain. V was trimmed by 11 bases and J by 1 base, leaving 14 bases between them. Germline CDR1 ENHRY, CDR2 SYGVKD. The CDR3 sequence is 13 residues long. CDR3 region: CASRQSLQETQYF. The CDR3 region has the DNA TGTGCCTCCAGGCAGTCCCTCCAAGAGACCCAGTACTTC.

The chain recombines TRBV6-5 with TRBJ2-5; TRBD1 might be the D (6 bases). The V end was cut by 6 bases, the J end by 11 bases, with 19 bases between. Germline V gene sequence: CDR1 MNHEY, CDR2 SVGAGI. The CDR3 length is 13 residues. The CDR3 region is CASSYSRGGEQYF. CDR3 nucleotides: TGTGCCAGCAGCTATTCCAGGGGTGGAGAGCAGTACTTC.

The rearrangement uses TRBV27 and TRBJ2-7, with D unresolved. The tail of the sequence fits TRBJ2-1 better, so the J call may be wrong. Germline V gene lookup returns CDR1 MNHEY and CDR2 SMNVEV (reference sequence). CDR3 size: 12 residues. CDR3 in amino acids: CASSFGNSEQFF. The CDR3 DNA is TGTGCCAGCAGTTTTGGAAACAGTGAGCAGTTCTTC.

The CDR3 reads CSVGQMGYEQYF. CDR3 nucleotide sequence: TGCAGCGTTGGCCAGATGGGCTACGAGCAGTACTTC. This sequence joins TRBV29-1 and TRBJ2-7; D is ambiguous. The CDR3 loop spans 12 amino acids. Germline assignment: CDR1 SQVTM and CDR2 ANQGSEA. The germline V and J ends were trimmed by 4 bases and 3 bases, with 10 bases remaining between them.

This rearrangement joins TRBV3-1 to TRBJ2-2; 8 positions match TRBD2. The CDR3 consists of 17 residues. Germline V gene lookup returns CDR1 LGHDT and CDR2 YNNKEL (reference sequence). V was clipped by 2 bases and J by 1 base; unmatched bases: 6. The CDR3 is CASSQHGRGQNTGELFF. In nucleotides, the CDR3 is TGTGCCAGCAGCCAACACGGGAGGGGACAGAACACCGGGGAGCTGTTTTTT.

The chain recombines TRBV2 with TRBJ2-7, with D perhaps being TRBD1 or TRBD2 (6 bases each). V was shortened by 7 bases and J by 0 bases, with 10 bases between the two germline ends. CDR3 size: 13 residues. Germline V CDR1 and CDR2: SNHLY, FYNNEI. The chain's CDR3 is CASKGDSSYEQYF. The CDR3 nucleotides are TGTGCCAGCAAGGGGGACTCCTCCTACGAGCAGTACTTC. Full variable domain (outside the CDR3, taken from reference TRBV2 and TRBJ2-7): EPEVTQTPSHQVTQMGQEVILRCVPISNHLYFYWYRQILGQKVEFLVSFYNNEISEKSEIFDDQFSVERPDGSNFTLKIRSTKLEDSAMYFCASKGDSSYEQYFGPGTRLTVT.

V usage is TRBV2 and J usage is TRBJ2-7; TRBD2 might be the D (6 bases). The V gene lost 7 bases and the J gene lost 1 base, with 11 bases spanning the gap. CDR3 size: 13 residues. Germline CDR1 and CDR2: SNHLY and FYNNEI. The chain's CDR3 is CASNGDLSYEQYF. The CDR3 bases are TGTGCCAGCAATGGGGACTTATCCTACGAGCAGTACTTC.

The genes are TRBV27 and TRBJ2-3; D might be TRBD2 (7 bases). Germline lookup yields CDR1 MNHEY and CDR2 SMNVEV (reference sequence). V was pared by 3 bases and J by 5 bases, with 15 bases between. The CDR3 covers 15 residues. The DNA for the CDR3 is TGTGCCAGCAGTTTCGCGGGGGCGGCCATAGATACGCAGTATTTT. It is translated as CASSFAGAAIDTQYF.

This clonotype was seen a few times. The CDR3 is CATSRRAWDGYTF. CDR3 nucleotide sequence: TGCGCCACCTCAAGGAGGGCCTGGGATGGCTACACCTTC. The chain links TRBV10-2 to TRBJ1-2; D unresolved. Germline CDR1 WSHSY, CDR2 SAAADI. This CDR3 has 13 amino acids. The V and J ends lost 10 bases and 6 bases respectively, with 18 bases between them.

The chain's CDR3 is CASSNSGGTNIQYF. CDR3 DNA: TGTGCCAGCAGTAACTCAGGGGGCACTAACATTCAGTACTTC. The chain employs TRBV25-1 and TRBJ2-4, with 8 positions matching TRBD1. CDR1 and CDR2 from the germline V gene are MGHDK and SYGVNS. V was pared by 5 bases and J by 7 bases, with 7 bases of the junction left unmatched. This CDR3 contains 14 residues.